The T cell receptor beta chain described here comes from a study of blood T cell repertoires in COVID-19. Background on the study: The study drew acute and convalescent COVID-19 samples from the United States, Italy and Spain.

Source study methods: Amplified reference gene primers provided the basis for estimating nucleated cell counts. Clones were sequenced by immunoSEQ multiplex PCR, and TCRdb holds only the in-frame ones, with some missing. That table supplies the V and J calls and clone size; D and trimming were determined from the DNA. The table lists roughly 240,000 clones, 87% of them singletons. This CDR3 region has 16 residues. The germline V gene encodes CDR1 SGHKS and CDR2 YYEKEE (reference sequence). The V gene lost 4 bases and the J gene lost 4 bases, with 20 bases spanning the gap. Participants were aged roughly 18 to 100 years from 20 to 30 US areas.

Sequenced: PBMCs or T cells enriched from blood (not recorded which). The genes are TRBV5-5 and TRBJ1-2; D is perhaps TRBD1 (6 bases). This TCR was recovered from a woman aged 30 to 39 with acute COVID-19. The CDR3 region has the DNA TGTGCCAGCAGCCTCGGGACATCGGGAGGGTTCTATGGCTACACCTTC. Translation: CASSLGTSGGFYGYTF.